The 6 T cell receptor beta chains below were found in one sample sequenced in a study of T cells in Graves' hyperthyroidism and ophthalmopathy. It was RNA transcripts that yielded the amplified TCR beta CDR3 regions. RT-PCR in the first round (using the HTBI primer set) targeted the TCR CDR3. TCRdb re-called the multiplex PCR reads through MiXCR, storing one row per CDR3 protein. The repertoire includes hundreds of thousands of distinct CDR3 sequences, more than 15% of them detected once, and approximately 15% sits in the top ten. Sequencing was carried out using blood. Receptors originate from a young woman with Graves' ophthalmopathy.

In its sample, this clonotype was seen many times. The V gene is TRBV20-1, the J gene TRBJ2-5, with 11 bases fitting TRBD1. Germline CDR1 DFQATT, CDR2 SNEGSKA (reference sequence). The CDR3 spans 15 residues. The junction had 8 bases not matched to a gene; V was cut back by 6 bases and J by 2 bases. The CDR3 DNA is TGCAGTGCCGGGACAGGGGGTGGAGGACAAGAGACCCAGTACTTC. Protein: CSAGTGGGGQETQYF.

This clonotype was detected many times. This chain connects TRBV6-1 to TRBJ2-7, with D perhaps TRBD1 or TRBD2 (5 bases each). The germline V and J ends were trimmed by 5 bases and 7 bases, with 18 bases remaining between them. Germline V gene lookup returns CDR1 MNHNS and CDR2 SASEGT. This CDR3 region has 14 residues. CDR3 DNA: TGTGCCAGCAGTCGGGGCGCTGAGGTAGTAGAGCAGTACTTC. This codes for CASSRGAEVVEQYF.

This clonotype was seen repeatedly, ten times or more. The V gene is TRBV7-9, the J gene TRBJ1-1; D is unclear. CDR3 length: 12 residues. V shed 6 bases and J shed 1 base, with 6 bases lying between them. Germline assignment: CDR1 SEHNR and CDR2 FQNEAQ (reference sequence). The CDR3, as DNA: TGTGCCAGCAGTTTACAGAACACTGAAGCTTTCTTT. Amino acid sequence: CASSLQNTEAFF.

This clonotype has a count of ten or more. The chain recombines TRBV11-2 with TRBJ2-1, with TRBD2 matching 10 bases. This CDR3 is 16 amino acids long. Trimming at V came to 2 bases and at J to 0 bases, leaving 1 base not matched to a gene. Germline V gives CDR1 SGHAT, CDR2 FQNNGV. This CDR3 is CASSLSGRASYNEQFF. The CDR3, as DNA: TGTGCCAGCAGCTTAAGCGGGAGGGCCTCCTACAATGAGCAGTTCTTC.

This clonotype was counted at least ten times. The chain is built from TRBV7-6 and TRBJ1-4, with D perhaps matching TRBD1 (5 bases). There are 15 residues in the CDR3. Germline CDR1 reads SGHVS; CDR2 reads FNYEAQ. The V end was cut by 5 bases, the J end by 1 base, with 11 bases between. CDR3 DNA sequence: TGTGCCAGCAGCGCTGTGGGGGGAACTAATGAAAAACTGTTTTTT. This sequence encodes CASSAVGGTNEKLFF.

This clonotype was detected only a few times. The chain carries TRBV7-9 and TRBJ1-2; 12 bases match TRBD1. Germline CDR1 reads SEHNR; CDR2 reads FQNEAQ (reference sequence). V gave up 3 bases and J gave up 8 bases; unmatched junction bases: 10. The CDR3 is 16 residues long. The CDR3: CASSFRPGQGAGGYTF. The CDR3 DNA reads TGTGCCAGCAGCTTCCGCCCGGGACAGGGGGCAGGAGGCTACACCTTC.